The text below deals with one T cell receptor (beta chain). Its antigen is undetermined. The sample originates from a study of cytomegalovirus exposure and HLA in healthy donors. Study-wide results and caveats: Trimming of TCR beta V- and J-genes showed a link, identified in a later analysis, to a missense DCLRE1C variant. Both high specificity and high sensitivity reportedly marked the classifier's diagnosis of cytomegalovirus status. Several of the most significant clusters were apparently associated with common viral pathogens in a later analysis. Presence/absence analyses took donor sequencing depth as roughly uniform.

The CDR3 consists of 12 residues. Germline CDR1 and CDR2: MNHEY and SVGAGI. Trimming removed 2 bases at V and 9 bases at J, with 7 bases between. 13 Jbeta primers and 60 Vbeta primers were used for the PCR. Clones were read by immunoSEQ multiplex PCR, and TCRdb kept only the in-frame ones, dropping some. The sample includes over 200,000 clones, more than 75% of them seen just once. This TCR was recovered from a human donor in good health. V gene TRBV6-5 combines with J gene TRBJ2-2, with D hard to call. The sequenced material came from PBMCs. CDR3 protein: CASSYLGRELFF. The CDR3 nucleotides are TGTGCCAGCAGTTACCTTGGGCGGGAGCTGTTTTTT.